This T cell receptor beta chain stems from a study of blood T cell repertoires in COVID-19. Study details: Both acute and convalescent COVID-19 samples were obtained from the United States, Italy and Spain. PBMCs, B-cell-depleted T cells, or T cells provided the cDNA or gDNA that made up the material.

In the authors' workflow: The authors estimated nucleated cell counts from reference gene primer amplification. Method: immunoSEQ multiplex PCR; TCRdb's copy keeps in-frame clones and lacks some. The V and J calls and clone size are taken from that table; D and trimming were inferred from the DNA. Of roughly 60,000 clones in the sample, around 90% are singletons; the top ten hold around 10%. V shed 10 bases and J 2 bases; nucleotides not matched to a gene: 4. CDR3 length equals 14 residues. Germline CDR1 is MDHEN and CDR2 is SYDVKM. This chain connects TRBV28 to TRBJ2-7; 14 bases map to TRBD2. The sequence came from a human donor with acute or convalescent COVID-19. The donor label of this sample is uncertain. The sample was peripheral blood. This CDR3 is CATQGLAGAYEQYF. The CDR3, as DNA: TGTGCCACCCAGGGACTAGCGGGGGCCTACGAGCAGTACTTC.